The 17 T cell receptor beta chains listed next were all sequenced from one sample in a study of cytomegalovirus exposure and HLA in healthy donors. The PCR had 60 Vbeta and 13 Jbeta primers. Here immunoSEQ multiplex PCR was the method, and the copy in TCRdb shows in-frame clones only, minus some. This table holds 150,000 to 200,000 clones, 79% found once. Material: PBMCs. These receptor sequences come from a woman in her 30s in good health and CMV-seropositive.

This chain joins TRBV7-2 and TRBJ2-1, with a tentative D call TRBD1 (7 bases). CDR3 length: 17 residues. V dropped 2 bases and J dropped 3 bases, with 17 bases sitting between them. Germline assignment: CDR1 SGHTA and CDR2 FQGNSA. CDR3 sequence (DNA): TGTGCCAGCAGCTTACGATCAGCAGGGGGGTACTACAATGAGCAGTTCTTC. This codes for CASSLRSAGGYYNEQFF. Combining the CDR3 with reference TRBV7-2 and TRBJ2-1 gives the whole variable domain GAGVSQSPSNKVTEKGKDVELRCDPISGHTALYWYRQSLGQGLEFLIYFQGNSAPDKSGLPSDRFSAERTGGSVSTLTIQRTQQEDSAVYLCASSLRSAGGYYNEQFFGPGTRLTVL.

The chain carries TRBV2 and TRBJ1-1; D gene unclear. The V end was cut by 4 bases, the J end by 1 base, with 13 bases between. In germline, CDR1 is SNHLY, CDR2 FYNNEI. CDR3 length: 15 amino acids. The CDR3 DNA reads as TGTGCCAGCAGTGTCACGGCAGGCACGAACACTGAAGCTTTCTTT. This encodes CASSVTAGTNTEAFF. Using reference TRBV2 and TRBJ1-1 for the parts outside the CDR3, the full variable domain is EPEVTQTPSHQVTQMGQEVILRCVPISNHLYFYWYRQILGQKVEFLVSFYNNEISEKSEIFDDQFSVERPDGSNFTLKIRSTKLEDSAMYFCASSVTAGTNTEAFFGQGTRLTVV.

This clone was recorded a few times. The gene calls are TRBV6-6 and TRBJ2-1; perhaps TRBD2 as D (5 bases). V lost 2 bases and J lost 2, with 13 bases in between. The CDR3 contains 16 residues. CDR1 is MNHNY, CDR2 SVGAGI, per germline (reference sequence). CDR3 amino acids: CASSYDGNAAYNEQFF. CDR3 coding DNA: TGTGCCAGCAGTTACGACGGGAACGCGGCCTACAATGAGCAGTTCTTC.

The chain links TRBV2 to TRBJ2-1; 10 bases are shared with TRBD2. The length of the CDR3 is 15 residues. The V gene's germline CDR1 is SNHLY and CDR2 FYNNEI. V gave up 3 bases and J gave up 6 bases; unmatched junction bases: 5. The DNA of the CDR3 is TGTGCCAGCAGTGAGGCTAGCGGGAGTACCAATGAGCAGTTCTTC. It is translated as CASSEASGSTNEQFF.

The chain carries TRBV13 and TRBJ1-2; 7 bases are shared with TRBD1. Germline CDR1 and CDR2: PRHDT and FYEKMQ (reference sequence). Unmatched junction bases numbered 3, after V lost 5 bases and J lost 3 bases. CDR3 length: 13 residues. The CDR3 nucleotides are TGTGCCAGCAGCCGCGACAGGGACTATGGCTACACCTTC. It yields the protein CASSRDRDYGYTF.

The V call is TRBV7-2, the J call TRBJ2-7, with 8 bases aligning to TRBD2. The trim removed 7 bases at V and 2 bases at J, leaving 7 bases unmatched. Germline loops: CDR1 SGHTA, CDR2 FQGNSA. The CDR3 has 14 amino acids. CDR3 nucleotide sequence: TGTGCCAGCACCCGATTTAGCGGGACCTACGAGCAGTACTTC. It translates to CASTRFSGTYEQYF.

The chain uses TRBV29-1 and TRBJ2-2, with D possibly matching TRBD2 (5 bases). The germline V gene encodes CDR1 SQVTM and CDR2 ANQGSEA. The CDR3 sequence is 14 residues long. The V gene lost 4 bases and the J gene lost 0 bases, with 9 bases spanning the gap. The CDR3 DNA reads as TGCAGCGTTGGCGGGTGGACGAACACCGGGGAGCTGTTTTTT. Protein sequence: CSVGGWTNTGELFF.

This sequence joins TRBV19 and TRBJ1-2, with 8 bases identical to TRBD1. The germline V gene encodes CDR1 LNHDA and CDR2 SQIVND (reference sequence). The CDR3 has 16 residues. Trimming took 5 bases from V and 4 from J; bases not matched to a gene: 12. The DNA of the CDR3 is TGTGCCAGTAGTGACAGCTCCGGGACAGGCCTCTATGGCTACACCTTC. Its translation: CASSDSSGTGLYGYTF.

The rearrangement uses TRBV7-6 and TRBJ2-6, with 8 bases aligning to TRBD1. This CDR3 contains 17 residues. Germline V gives CDR1 SGHVS, CDR2 FNYEAQ. The junction had 7 bases not matched to a gene; V was cut back by 6 bases and J by 0 bases. CDR3: CASRSGTGISGANVLTF. CDR3 nucleotide sequence: TGTGCCAGCAGATCCGGGACAGGCATCTCTGGGGCCAACGTCCTGACTTTC.

CDR3 protein: CASSLYYEQFF. The CDR3 region has the DNA TGTGCCAGCAGCCTTTATTATGAGCAGTTCTTC. The chain couples TRBV5-6 to TRBJ2-1, with D hard to call. Germline V CDR1 and CDR2: SGHDT, YYEEEE. The CDR3 has 11 residues. With 4 bases removed from V and 8 bases from J, the gap between germline ends came to 7 bases.

The chain combines TRBV5-1 with TRBJ1-3; 7 bases fit TRBD1. After removal of 3 bases from V and 0 bases from J, the junction contained 3 bases not matched to a gene. Germline CDR1 reads SGHRS; CDR2 reads YFSETQ. The CDR3 sequence is 15 residues long. The CDR3 coding sequence is TGCGCCAGCAGCTCGAGGACAGGCTCTGGAAACACCATATATTTT. Translation gives CASSSRTGSGNTIYF. Together with reference TRBV5-1 and TRBJ1-3, the CDR3 gives the full variable domain: KAGVTQTPRYLIKTRGQQVTLSCSPISGHRSVSWYQQTPGQGLQFLFEYFSETQRNKGNFPGRFSGRQFSNSRSEMNVSTLELGDSALYLCASSSRTGSGNTIYFGEGSWLTVV.

The V and J genes are TRBV2 and TRBJ2-7; perhaps TRBD2 as D (7 bases). The CDR3 is 15 residues long. Deletions cut 6 bases from V and 3 bases from J, with 18 bases between. Germline-derived CDR1 and CDR2 are SNHLY and FYNNEI. The CDR3 protein is CASSREPGGFYEQYF. The DNA of the CDR3 is TGTGCCAGCAGCCGAGAGCCGGGGGGCTTCTACGAGCAGTACTTC.

The chain has TRBV5-4 and TRBJ2-5, with TRBD2 as a possible D gene (5 bases). There are 15 residues in the CDR3. Trimming took 0 bases from V and 4 from J, leaving 13 bases between them. The germline CDR1 and CDR2 sequences are SGHNT and YYREEE (reference sequence). Written as DNA, the CDR3 is TGTGCCAGCAGCTTGGCCGTGGCGGGTGGAGAGACCCAGTACTTC. Translated, it gives CASSLAVAGGETQYF. Drawing the rest from reference TRBV5-4 and TRBJ2-5, the complete variable domain is ETGVTQSPTHLIKTRGQQVTLRCSSQSGHNTVSWYQQALGQGPQFIFQYYREEENGRGNFPPRFSGLQFPNYSSELNVNALELDDSALYLCASSLAVAGGETQYFGPGTRLLVL.

The J gene is TRBJ2-7, the V gene TRBV11-3; perhaps TRBD1 as D (5 bases). This CDR3 comprises 14 residues. Germline CDR1 is SGHNT and CDR2 is YENEEA. The germline V and J ends were trimmed by 3 bases and 2 bases, with 11 bases remaining between them. CDR3 loop: CASSFHRSTYEQYF. For the CDR3, the DNA is TGTGCCAGCAGCTTCCACAGGAGTACCTACGAGCAGTACTTC. The complete variable domain, with remaining parts taken from reference TRBV11-3 and TRBJ2-7, reads EAGVVQSPRYKIIEKKQPVAFWCNPISGHNTLYWYLQNLGQGPELLIRYENEEAVDDSQLPKDRFSAERLKGVDSTLKIQPAELGDSAVYLCASSFHRSTYEQYFGPGTRLTVT.

The genes are TRBV4-1 and TRBJ2-4; D is perhaps TRBD2 (6 bases). This CDR3 region has 16 residues. Trimming stripped 1 base from V and 4 bases from J, with 14 bases between. Germline CDR1 MGHRA, CDR2 YSYEKL. This CDR3 reads CASSQVWRAGKNIQYF. As DNA, the CDR3 is TGCGCCAGCAGCCAAGTTTGGAGGGCGGGTAAAAACATTCAGTACTTC.

This clone was seen only once. The rearrangement uses TRBV2 and TRBJ2-3; perhaps TRBD1 as D (5 bases). The CDR3 runs 15 residues. Trimming pared 8 bases from V and 6 bases from J, leaving 21 bases between. Germline V gene sequence: CDR1 SNHLY, CDR2 FYNNEI. The CDR3 reads CASYQPGAPPDTQYF. The CDR3 DNA follows: TGTGCCAGCTACCAGCCTGGGGCTCCACCCGATACGCAGTATTTT.

The chain joins TRBV4-1 to TRBJ2-3; 13 positions match TRBD2. After removal of 5 bases from V and 4 bases from J, the junction contained 6 bases not matched to a gene. Germline V gives CDR1 MGHRA, CDR2 YSYEKL. There are 16 residues in the CDR3. The CDR3 DNA reads as TGCGCCAGCAGCGCAGGGACTAGCGGGGTATCAGATACGCAGTATTTT. It translates to CASSAGTSGVSDTQYF.